The 8 T cell receptor beta chains given below trace back to one sample, sequenced in a study of OX40 agonist ivuxolimab in advanced cancers. Sequenced by immunoSEQ multiplex PCR; TCRdb stores in-frame clones only, minus some. Of over 60,000 clones detected, 65% to 90% appear once; the ten largest clones hold 0.5% to 0.8%. The sequencing used CD4+ or CD8+ T cells sorted from blood, collected in a trial of the OX40 agonist ivuxolimab. The origin of the receptors is an adult with an advanced solid tumor such as melanoma, head and neck, liver or kidney cancer.

This sequence joins TRBV25-1 and TRBJ1-2; TRBD1 might be the D (5 bases). The germline CDR1 and CDR2 sequences are MGHDK and SYGVNS. With 3 bases removed from V and 5 bases from J, the gap between germline ends came to 13 bases. The CDR3 length is 14 residues. CDR3 sequence (DNA): TGTGCCAGCAGTGATAGGGGTCACTATTATGGCTACACCTTC. It yields the protein CASSDRGHYYGYTF.

This sequence joins TRBV7-8 and TRBJ1-6; no definite D call. The V end lost 3 bases, the J end lost 5 bases, and 2 bases lay between the germline ends. The CDR3 spans 12 residues. From germline, CDR1 is SGHVS and CDR2 FQNEAQ. The CDR3 is CASSFDNSPLHF. The DNA for the CDR3 is TGTGCCAGCAGCTTCGATAATTCACCCCTCCACTTT. Combining the CDR3 with reference TRBV7-8 and TRBJ1-6 gives the whole variable domain GAGVSQSPRYKVAKRGQDVALRCDPISGHVSLFWYQQALGQGPEFLTYFQNEAQLDKSGLPSDRFFAERPEGSVSTLKIQRTQQEDSAVYLCASSFDNSPLHFGNGTRLTVT.

The rearrangement joins TRBV5-3 to TRBJ1-5; 7 nucleotides agree with TRBD1. TRBV5-3 is identified as an open reading frame with a role that is uncertain. After removal of 2 bases from V and 4 bases from J, the junction contained 9 bases not matched to a gene. CDR3 length equals 16 residues. The CDR3 region is CARSFGQELLNQPQHF. The CDR3 nucleotides are TGTGCCAGAAGCTTTGGACAGGAATTGTTAAATCAGCCCCAGCATTTT.

In regard to this clone: Other DNA sequences in this sample translate to the same CDR3. V and J are TRBV6-4 and TRBJ1-1; possibly TRBD1 for D (5 bases). V lost 8 bases to trimming and J lost 4 bases, with 17 bases between them. Germline CDR1 and CDR2: MRHNA and SNTAGT. The CDR3 has 14 residues. CDR3 loop: CASLRDAGGTEAFF. As DNA, the CDR3 is TGTGCCAGCCTCCGGGACGCCGGGGGCACTGAAGCTTTCTTT.

The rearrangement uses TRBV4-1 and TRBJ1-6; D unclear. V was shortened by 0 bases and J by 0 bases, with 9 bases between the two germline ends. The length of the CDR3 is 17 residues. Germline V gives CDR1 MGHRA, CDR2 YSYEKL. The CDR3 loop is CASSQDPLISYNSPLHF. The CDR3 DNA follows: TGCGCCAGCAGCCAAGATCCGTTAATCTCCTATAATTCACCCCTCCACTTT.

The V and J genes are TRBV2 and TRBJ2-2; possible D gene TRBD1, 5 bases. The CDR3 is made up of 14 amino acids. Per germline, CDR1 SNHLY and CDR2 FYNNEI. Trimming removed 7 bases from V and 1 base from J, with 10 bases in between. CDR3 sequence reads: CASTRQLNTGELFF. The CDR3 nucleotides are TGTGCCAGCACCAGACAGTTGAACACCGGGGAGCTGTTTTTT.

A single count supports this clone. The chain carries TRBV6-5 and TRBJ2-5, with 8 bases fitting TRBD2. The trim removed 8 bases at V and 7 bases at J, leaving 3 bases unmatched. The CDR3 is 11 amino acids. The V gene's germline CDR1 is MNHEY and CDR2 SVGAGI. The CDR3 reads CASQRGGTQYF. CDR3 coding DNA: TGTGCCAGCCAACGGGGGGGGACCCAGTACTTC.

CDR3 in amino acids: CAWSRRQGEPDTQYF. CDR3 nucleotide sequence: TGTGCCTGGAGTCGTAGGCAGGGGGAACCCGATACGCAGTATTTT. The chain couples TRBV30 to TRBJ2-3; 7 bases align to TRBD1. The V segment lost 2 bases and the J segment 6 bases; nucleotides outside the gene matches: 11. Germline V gene data show CDR1 as GTSNPN and CDR2 as SVGIG (reference sequence). The CDR3 has 15 amino acids. Drawing the rest from reference TRBV30 and TRBJ2-3, the complete variable domain is SQTIHQWPATLVQPVGSPLSLECTVEGTSNPNLYWYRQAAGRGLQLLFYSVGIGQISSEVPQNLSASRPQDRQFILSSKKLLLSDSGFYLCAWSRRQGEPDTQYFGPGTRLTVL.